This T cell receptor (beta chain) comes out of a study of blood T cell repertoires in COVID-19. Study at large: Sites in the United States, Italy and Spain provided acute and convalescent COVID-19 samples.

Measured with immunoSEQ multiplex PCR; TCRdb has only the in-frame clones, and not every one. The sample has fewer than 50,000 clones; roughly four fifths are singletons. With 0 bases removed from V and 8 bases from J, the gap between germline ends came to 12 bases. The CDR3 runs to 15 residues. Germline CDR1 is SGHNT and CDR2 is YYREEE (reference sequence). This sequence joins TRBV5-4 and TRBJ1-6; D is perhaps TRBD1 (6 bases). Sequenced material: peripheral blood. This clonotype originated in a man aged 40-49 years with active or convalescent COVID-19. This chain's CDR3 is CASSLDRERHSPLHF. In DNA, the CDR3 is TGTGCCAGCAGCTTGGACAGGGAACGGCATTCACCCCTCCACTTT.